The next 32 T cell receptor beta chains were all read from a single sample in a study of T-cell memory formation after mild COVID-19. MiXCR, applied by TCRdb to the 5' RACE reads, yields one record per CDR3 protein. The table has approximately 98,000 distinct CDR3 sequences, roughly a sixth seen once. Material: PBMCs or a T cell subset sorted from them (not recorded which). The receptors originated from a man younger than 30 who had mild COVID-19 (a few samples of this study predate the infection). Cell type and time point are not known.

The CDR3 here is CASSPNLPGGSFLYGYTF. In DNA, the CDR3 is TGCGCCAGCAGCCCTAACCTTCCGGGGGGCTCCTTCCTCTATGGCTACACCTTC. The V and J genes are TRBV5-1 and TRBJ1-2, with TRBD1 as a possible D gene (6 bases). Germline values: CDR1 SGHRS, CDR2 YFSETQ. CDR3 size: 18 residues. V was shortened by 4 bases and J by 4 bases, with 26 bases between the two germline ends.

The chain carries TRBV7-9 and TRBJ1-1, with TRBD1 as a possible D gene (6 bases). CDR1 SEHNR and CDR2 FQNEAQ come from the germline V gene (reference sequence). The CDR3 is made up of 14 amino acids. V was trimmed by 7 bases and J by 1 base, leaving 13 bases between them. CDR3 in DNA: TGTGCCAGCACCCTCGGACAGCCGAACACTGAAGCTTTCTTT. This gives the protein CASTLGQPNTEAFF.

The table lists this clonotype with many counts. CDR3 DNA: TGTGCCAGCAGCGTAGGGTATGGCGATGAGCAGTTCTTC. It translates to CASSVGYGDEQFF. The chain links TRBV9 to TRBJ2-1; D not certain. Germline V lookup: CDR1 SGDLS, CDR2 YYNGEE. This CDR3 has 13 amino acids. Trimming left V 0 bases short and J 8 bases short, with 9 bases between.

The V and J genes are TRBV27 and TRBJ2-1; 7 bases agree with TRBD2. J lost 11 bases, V lost 5 bases, and 6 bases had no gene match. This CDR3 is 12 amino acids long. The germline CDR1 and CDR2 sequences are MNHEY and SMNVEV (reference sequence). The DNA of the CDR3 is TGTGCCAGCAGTACTAACGGGGGGAAGCAGTTCTTC. It encodes CASSTNGGKQFF.

This chain connects TRBV20-1 to TRBJ2-7; D is unclear. V gave up 3 bases and J gave up 0 bases, with 12 bases separating them. Looked up from germline, CDR1 is DFQATT and CDR2 is SNEGSKA (reference sequence). This CDR3 comprises 14 residues. The CDR3 region is CSARGRLSSYEQYF. In nucleotides, the CDR3 is TGCAGTGCTAGGGGCCGGTTAAGCTCCTACGAGCAGTACTTC.

This sequence joins TRBV7-9 and TRBJ2-3; D possibly matches TRBD1 or TRBD2 (5 bases each). The CDR3 covers 15 residues. Trimming removed 5 bases at V and 3 bases at J, with 15 bases between. Germline values: CDR1 SEHNR, CDR2 FQNEAQ (reference sequence). The CDR3 DNA reads as TGTGCCAGCAGCAGGGACCTCGAGCGGACAGATACGCAGTATTTT. Translating it yields CASSRDLERTDTQYF.

The rearrangement uses TRBV5-1 and TRBJ2-1; D might be TRBD1 or TRBD2, each matching 5 bases. V was clipped by 6 bases and J by 8 bases, with 21 bases between them. Per germline, CDR1 SGHRS and CDR2 YFSETQ. The CDR3 length is 15 residues. Here the CDR3 DNA reads TGCGCCAGCATCCCGACAGTGGGGGATTTCGATGAGCAGTTCTTC. Translated, it gives CASIPTVGDFDEQFF.

This clonotype came up a few times. The chain couples TRBV5-1 to TRBJ1-1; no firm D call. V lost 0 bases and J lost 1, with 7 bases in between. Per germline, CDR1 SGHRS and CDR2 YFSETQ. This CDR3 is 14 amino acids long. CDR3 amino acids: CASSLARANTEAFF. CDR3 in DNA: TGCGCCAGCAGCTTGGCTCGTGCGAACACTGAAGCTTTCTTT.

The chain uses TRBV7-9 and TRBJ2-7, with D perhaps matching TRBD1 or TRBD2 (5 bases each). This CDR3 has 12 residues. In germline, CDR1 is SEHNR, CDR2 FQNEAQ (reference sequence). Trimming removed 5 bases from V and 6 bases from J, with 11 bases in between. CDR3 bases: TGTGCCAGCAGCCGGGGACGCGGCGAGCAGTACGTC. Translated: CASSRGRGEQYV.

The chain links TRBV4-2 to TRBJ2-2; D tentatively reads TRBD1 or TRBD2 (5 bases each). The V end lost 1 base, the J end lost 5 bases, and 11 bases lay between the germline ends. Per the germline V gene, CDR1 is LGHNA and CDR2 is YNFKEQ. The CDR3 spans 15 residues. CDR3 residues: CASSQVGDETGELFF. CDR3 DNA sequence: TGTGCCAGCAGCCAAGTAGGGGACGAAACCGGGGAGCTGTTTTTT.

This clonotype was observed a handful of times. The V call is TRBV6-5, the J call TRBJ2-7, with TRBD1 matching over 8 bases. Germline-derived CDR1 and CDR2 are MNHEY and SVGAGI. The trim removed 0 bases at V and 4 bases at J, leaving 5 bases unmatched. The CDR3 totals 15 residues. The CDR3 nucleotides read TGTGCCAGCAGTTACTCTTCAGGGGGCTTTTACGAGCAGTACTTC. This gives the protein CASSYSSGGFYEQYF.

The rearrangement links TRBV29-1 to TRBJ2-7; 9 bases line up with TRBD1. Germline CDR1 reads SQVTM; CDR2 reads ANQGSEA. CDR3 size: 15 residues. The trim removed 3 bases at V and 0 bases at J, leaving 6 bases unmatched. CDR3 nucleotide sequence: TGCAGCGTTGAGGCCGGGACAGGGCTCTCCTACGAGCAGTACTTC. Translation: CSVEAGTGLSYEQYF.

The chain employs TRBV12-3 or TRBV12-4 and TRBJ1-5; D uncertain. There are 14 residues in the CDR3. With 2 bases removed from V and 1 base from J, the gap between germline ends came to 6 bases. DNA for the CDR3: TGTGCCAGCAGTTTATTACTCAGCAATCAGCCCCAGCATTTT. Translating gives CASSLLLSNQPQHF.

There are many counts of this clonotype. The chain joins TRBV5-1 to TRBJ2-1; 9 positions match TRBD2. The CDR3 has 16 residues. J lost 7 bases, V lost 4 bases, and 12 bases had no gene match. Germline lookup yields CDR1 SGHRS and CDR2 YFSETQ. The CDR3 DNA sequence: TGCGCCAGCAGCCGGGACCTAGCGGGGCGGGGAAATGAGCAGTTCTTC. It specifies CASSRDLAGRGNEQFF.

This clonotype has a handful of counts. This chain uses TRBV29-1 with TRBJ2-3, with D unclear. This CDR3 is built from 15 residues. The V end was cut by 4 bases, the J end by 6 bases, with 20 bases between. CDR1 and CDR2 (germline): SQVTM, ANQGSEA. CDR3 sequence reads: CSVAKTAGGDDTQYF. The CDR3 DNA sequence: TGCAGCGTTGCAAAGACGGCAGGTGGTGACGATACGCAGTATTTT.

This clonotype occurred a few times. The gene calls are TRBV6-5 and TRBJ2-2; the match to TRBD1 covers 8 bases. Trimming at V came to 1 base and at J to 5 bases, leaving 9 bases not matched to a gene. Germline V gives CDR1 MNHEY, CDR2 SVGAGI. The CDR3 covers 17 residues. The CDR3 sequence is CASSYLFGTGRTGELFF. In nucleotides, the CDR3 is TGTGCCAGCAGTTACTTATTCGGGACAGGCCGGACCGGGGAGCTGTTTTTT.

The V call is TRBV5-6, the J call TRBJ2-1; TRBD2 might be the D (6 bases). The CDR3 spans 15 residues. Germline assignment: CDR1 SGHDT and CDR2 YYEEEE. The V end lost 0 bases, the J end lost 2 bases, and 9 bases lay between the germline ends. Here the CDR3 DNA reads TGTGCCAGCAGCTTGGCGGGGAGGCCCTACAATGAGCAGTTCTTC. Its translation is CASSLAGRPYNEQFF.

In its sample, this clonotype ranks as medium-sized. The V and J genes are TRBV20-1 and TRBJ2-5; 7 bases align to TRBD2. Trimming cost V 0 bases and J 1 base; bases outside gene matches: 5. Per germline, CDR1 DFQATT and CDR2 SNEGSKA (reference sequence). The CDR3 runs 15 residues. CDR3 amino acids: CSARDNLAVQETQYF. The CDR3 DNA reads as TGCAGTGCTAGAGATAACCTAGCGGTCCAAGAGACCCAGTACTTC.

A few counts support this clonotype. The chain couples TRBV5-1 to TRBJ2-1, with a possible D match to TRBD1 (6 bases). Looked up from germline, CDR1 is SGHRS and CDR2 is YFSETQ. The CDR3 covers 11 residues. V gave up 5 bases and J gave up 10 bases, with 10 bases separating them. CDR3 sequence reads: CASRGQSEQFF. The CDR3 coding sequence is TGCGCCAGCAGAGGACAGTCAGAGCAGTTCTTC.

The table lists this clonotype with a few counts. This chain links TRBV5-1 with TRBJ2-7, with a possible D match to TRBD1 (6 bases). Germline CDR1 is SGHRS and CDR2 is YFSETQ. V shed 0 bases and J shed 3 bases, with 10 bases lying between them. The CDR3 runs 14 residues. This CDR3 reads CASSLATGYYEQYF. The CDR3 nucleotides are TGCGCCAGCAGCTTGGCGACAGGTTACTACGAGCAGTACTTC.

The sample holds many counts of this clonotype. V and J are TRBV10-2 and TRBJ2-3; 7 bases are a match to TRBD2. This CDR3 spans 14 amino acids. Losses at the gene ends were 3 bases for V and 3 bases for J; bases not matched to a gene: 3. The V gene's germline CDR1 is WSHSY and CDR2 SAAADI. DNA of the CDR3: TGCGCCAGCAGTGACGGGGGGAGGACAGATACGCAGTATTTT. Amino acid sequence: CASSDGGRTDTQYF.

This clonotype was counted ten times or more. The chain employs TRBV5-1 and TRBJ2-3; D is unclear. V was clipped by 3 bases and J by 0 bases, with 8 bases between them. The germline V gene has CDR1 SGHRS and CDR2 YFSETQ. The CDR3 runs to 14 residues. The CDR3 spells CASSYSDSTDTQYF. The CDR3 region has the DNA TGCGCCAGCAGCTACAGCGACAGCACAGATACGCAGTATTTT.

This clonotype was seen a few times. The gene calls are TRBV5-1 and TRBJ1-3; no reliable D call. Trimming stripped 2 bases from V and 2 bases from J, with 5 bases between. Germline assignment: CDR1 SGHRS and CDR2 YFSETQ. There are 13 residues in the CDR3. The CDR3 nucleotides are TGCGCCAGCAGCTTAGGGACTGGAAACACCATATATTTT. Its protein is CASSLGTGNTIYF.

The chain joins TRBV20-1 to TRBJ1-2; D may be TRBD1 (5 bases). Trimming pared 0 bases from V and 4 bases from J, leaving 6 bases between. There are 12 residues in the CDR3. CDR1 is DFQATT, CDR2 SNEGSKA, per germline (reference sequence). The CDR3: CSARDGAYGYTF. CDR3 DNA: TGCAGTGCTAGAGATGGGGCCTATGGCTACACCTTC.

The rearrangement joins TRBV5-1 to TRBJ1-1; 8 bases are a match to TRBD1. Germline-derived CDR1 and CDR2 are SGHRS and YFSETQ. The V segment lost 6 bases and the J segment 2 bases; nucleotides outside the gene matches: 6. The CDR3 sequence is 14 residues long. CDR3 in DNA: TGCGCCAGCACCCCGGACAGGGTCAACACTGAAGCTTTCTTT. It specifies CASTPDRVNTEAFF.

This clonotype showed up just a few times. The V gene is TRBV4-2, the J gene TRBJ2-1; TRBD1 agrees at 9 bases. V shed 0 bases, J shed 16 bases, and the junction held 10 bases outside the gene matches. This CDR3 is built from 14 residues. Germline V gene lookup returns CDR1 LGHNA and CDR2 YNFKEQ. The CDR3 nucleotides are TGTGCCAGCAGCCAAGATGGGGGGGACAGGGCGGAATTCTTC. Translation: CASSQDGGDRAEFF.

This clonotype was found once. The chain is built from TRBV11-3 and TRBJ2-2; D uncertain. Trimming left V 8 bases short and J 0 bases short, with 10 bases between. The CDR3 totals 14 residues. Per the germline V gene, CDR1 is SGHNT and CDR2 is YENEEA. The CDR3 DNA sequence: TGTGCCAGCCAACGGTTCGCGAACACCGGGGAGCTGTTTTTT. Translated, it gives CASQRFANTGELFF.

This clonotype was observed a handful of times. CDR3: CASSLLSSGEEETQYF. CDR3 coding DNA: TGTGCCAGCAGTTTACTTTCCAGCGGGGAGGAAGAGACCCAGTACTTC. This chain connects TRBV12-3 or TRBV12-4 to TRBJ2-5; 7 bases fit TRBD2. Germline trimming cut 2 bases from V and 3 bases from J; bases unmatched to any gene: 9. The CDR3 length is 16 residues.

This clonotype was found a few times. This sequence joins TRBV4-1 and TRBJ1-4; D possibly corresponds to TRBD1 (5 bases). The germline CDR1 and CDR2 sequences are MGHRA and YSYEKL. Trimming took off 0 bases at V and 11 bases at J, with 16 bases between the two ends. The CDR3 extends over 15 amino acids. In DNA form, the CDR3 reads TGCGCCAGCAGCCAAGAAGGGGCCGTTCCCACCAAACTGTTTTTT. Amino acids: CASSQEGAVPTKLFF.

This clonotype came up many times. The J gene is TRBJ2-1, the V gene TRBV12-3 or TRBV12-4, with 8 bases identical to TRBD2. The CDR3 totals 14 residues. Unmatched junction bases numbered 6, after V lost 3 bases and J lost 8 bases. The CDR3 DNA sequence: TGTGCCAGCAGTTTCCGCGGGGGGCTGGATGAGCAGTTCTTC. This codes for CASSFRGGLDEQFF.

This clonotype was found a few times. The rearrangement uses TRBV5-1 and TRBJ2-6; 11 nucleotides match TRBD1. In germline, CDR1 is SGHRS, CDR2 YFSETQ. V lost 1 base and J lost 0; bases outside the gene matches: 3. The CDR3 totals 18 residues. As DNA, the CDR3 is TGCGCCAGCAGCTTGTCCGGGACAGGGGGCTCTGGGGCCAACGTCCTGACTTTC. Encoded protein: CASSLSGTGGSGANVLTF.

V usage is TRBV3-1 and J usage is TRBJ1-1; no definite D call. V was cut by 1 base and J by 1 base, with 7 bases left in between. Germline lookup yields CDR1 LGHDT and CDR2 YNNKEL (reference sequence). The CDR3 sequence is 14 residues long. The CDR3 sequence: CASSQGHSNTEAFF. The CDR3 DNA sequence: TGTGCCAGCAGCCAAGGTCACTCGAACACTGAAGCTTTCTTT.